Detailed here is one T cell receptor (beta chain). These data originate in a study of cytomegalovirus exposure and HLA in healthy donors. PCR employed 60 Vbeta and 13 Jbeta primers. Clones were sequenced by immunoSEQ multiplex PCR, and TCRdb holds only the in-frame ones, with some missing. This table has a few hundred thousand clones, approximately 84% appearing once. V gave up 1 base and J gave up 2 bases, with 8 bases separating them. From germline, CDR1 is SGHTA and CDR2 FQGNSA. The CDR3 contains 14 residues. The receptor's source is a woman aged 40-49 years in good health and CMV-seropositive. Sequencing was performed on PBMCs. V gene TRBV7-2 combines with J gene TRBJ1-2, with TRBD1 as a possible D gene (6 bases). The CDR3 coding sequence is TGTGCCAGCAGCTTAGACAGGGCCAACTATGGCTACACCTTC. This codes for CASSLDRANYGYTF.